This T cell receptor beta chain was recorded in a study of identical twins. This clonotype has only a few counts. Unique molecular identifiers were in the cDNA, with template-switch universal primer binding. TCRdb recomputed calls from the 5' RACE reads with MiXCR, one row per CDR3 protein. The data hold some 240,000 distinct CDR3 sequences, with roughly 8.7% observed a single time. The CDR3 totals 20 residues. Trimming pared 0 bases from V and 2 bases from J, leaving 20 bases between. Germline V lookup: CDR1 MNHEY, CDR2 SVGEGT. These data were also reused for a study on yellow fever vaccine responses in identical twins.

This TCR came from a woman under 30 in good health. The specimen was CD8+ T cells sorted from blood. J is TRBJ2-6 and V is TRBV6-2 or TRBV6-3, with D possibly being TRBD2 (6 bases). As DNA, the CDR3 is TGTGCCAGCAGTTACTCGATAATTGGAGGAGGGGACGCTGGGGCCAACGTCCTGACTTTC. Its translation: CASSYSIIGGGDAGANVLTF.